This TCR beta chain was identified during a study of cytomegalovirus exposure and HLA in healthy donors. Across the study: Sequencing of about 179 million T cells in an earlier analysis found roughly 120 million unique TCR beta sequences.

Germline values: CDR1 ENHRY, CDR2 SYGVKD. The CDR3 is 13 residues long. V shed 9 bases and J 9 bases; nucleotides not matched to a gene: 7. Study-level results: Both high specificity and high sensitivity reportedly marked the classifier's diagnosis of cytomegalovirus status. Reportedly, TCR beta sequences accurately predicted HLA-A and HLA-B alleles in most subjects. A previous analysis found most TCR beta V segments productive roughly 87% or roughly 30% of the time.

Concerning this clone itself: Its antigen is unidentified.

This PCR relied on a set of 60 Vbeta primers and 13 Jbeta primers. The data were produced by immunoSEQ multiplex PCR, yet TCRdb's version contains in-frame clones alone and is incomplete. Of some 190,000 clones listed, 86% are singletons. This TCR was sampled from a woman under 40 in good health and CMV-seronegative. Specimen: PBMCs. The chain carries TRBV10-3 and TRBJ2-3, with 12 bases identical to TRBD2. The CDR3 is CAIELAGGGTQYF. CDR3 sequence (DNA): TGTGCCATTGAACTAGCGGGAGGAGGCACGCAGTATTTT.